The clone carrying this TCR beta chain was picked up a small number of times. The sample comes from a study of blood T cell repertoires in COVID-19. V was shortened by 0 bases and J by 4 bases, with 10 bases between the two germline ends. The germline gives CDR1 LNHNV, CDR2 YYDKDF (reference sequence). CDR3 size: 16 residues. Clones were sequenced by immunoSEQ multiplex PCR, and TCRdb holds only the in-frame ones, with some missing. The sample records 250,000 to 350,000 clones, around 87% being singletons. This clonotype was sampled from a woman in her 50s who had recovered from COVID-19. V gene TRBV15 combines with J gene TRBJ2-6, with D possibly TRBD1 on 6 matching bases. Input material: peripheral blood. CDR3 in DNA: TGTGCCACCAGCAGAGATGGGGACACCGGGGCCAACGTCCTGACTTTC. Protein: CATSRDGDTGANVLTF.